The 5 T cell receptor beta chains in this list originate from one sample, sequenced in a study of T cell changes during pregnancy in multiple sclerosis (dated by TCRdb to 2018 to 2020). The library was built by means of the immunoSEQ multiplex PCR assay. Held by TCRdb, this immuneACCESS table contains in-frame sequences only and omits some clones. Under half of the omission traces to an unresolved V gene where checked; the cause of the rest is unknown. The sample table shows approximately 85,000 clones, and about 89% are seen once. Together, the top ten hold approximately 2.5% of the sample. Material: peripheral blood, obtained in the first trimester of pregnancy. The source is a female donor with multiple sclerosis, enrolled in a pregnancy study.

V gene TRBV7-8 combines with J gene TRBJ1-5; 9 bases match TRBD1. In germline, CDR1 is SGHVS, CDR2 FQNEAQ. This CDR3 contains 15 residues. J was trimmed by 3 bases and V by 5 bases; bases with no gene match: 5. Here the CDR3 reads CASSPGQGHNQPQHF. The CDR3 DNA reads TGTGCCAGCAGCCCCGGACAGGGGCACAATCAGCCCCAGCATTTT. Together with reference TRBV7-8 and TRBJ1-5, the CDR3 gives the full variable domain: GAGVSQSPRYKVAKRGQDVALRCDPISGHVSLFWYQQALGQGPEFLTYFQNEAQLDKSGLPSDRFFAERPEGSVSTLKIQRTQQEDSAVYLCASSPGQGHNQPQHFGDGTRLSIL.

The gene calls are TRBV7-8 and TRBJ1-1, with 8 bases fitting TRBD1. The junction had 5 bases not matched to a gene; V was cut back by 5 bases and J by 0 bases. The germline gives CDR1 SGHVS, CDR2 FQNEAQ. The CDR3 length is 15 residues. CDR3 residues: CASSAWGQVNTEAFF. The CDR3 DNA follows: TGTGCCAGCAGCGCGTGGGGACAGGTGAACACTGAAGCTTTCTTT.

This clone was counted only a few times. The chain's CDR3 is CASSRQFDSPLHF. CDR3 nucleotides: TGTGCCAGCAGTCGACAGTTCGATTCACCCCTCCACTTT. The chain joins TRBV6-5 to TRBJ1-6, with D perhaps TRBD1 (5 bases). Trimming took off 5 bases at V and 8 bases at J, with 10 bases between the two ends. CDR3 length: 13 residues. CDR1 and CDR2 (germline): MNHEY, SVGAGI.

This rearrangement joins TRBV27 to TRBJ2-1; possibly TRBD1 for D (5 bases). This CDR3 is built from 14 residues. Germline lookup yields CDR1 MNHEY and CDR2 SMNVEV (reference sequence). V shed 5 bases and J shed 1 base, with 9 bases lying between them. CDR3 region: CASSTDTSYNEQFF. The CDR3 region has the DNA TGTGCCAGCAGTACGGACACGTCCTACAATGAGCAGTTCTTC.

Here the CDR3 reads CASSVSLPGRAGTGELFF. Written as DNA, the CDR3 is TGTGCCAGCAGCGTAAGTCTTCCGGGCCGAGCGGGCACCGGGGAGCTGTTTTTT. The chain couples TRBV9 to TRBJ2-2; D may be TRBD2 (6 bases). CDR3 length: 18 residues. Germline V gives CDR1 SGDLS, CDR2 YYNGEE. V lost 1 base and J lost 4, with 20 bases in between.